This entry is about one T cell receptor (beta chain). CDR1 LNHDA and CDR2 SQIVND come from the germline V gene (reference sequence). V lost 5 bases to trimming and J lost 1 base, with 10 bases between them. The CDR3 consists of 14 residues. Under the authors' procedure: Amplification from reference gene primers served as the basis for estimated nucleated cell counts. Here immunoSEQ multiplex PCR was the method, and the copy in TCRdb shows in-frame clones only, minus some. Clone size and the V and J calls come from that table; the DNA yielded D and trimming. The profile covers about 170,000 clones, with about 83% appearing a single time and more than 7.5% taken by the ten largest. This sample is drawn from a study of blood T cell repertoires in COVID-19. Overall study context: COVID-19 samples collected from the United States, Italy and Spain covered acute and convalescent phases. Sample material is recorded as cDNA or gDNA derived from T cells, B-cell-depleted T cells, or PBMCs.

The chain links TRBV19 to TRBJ2-3; no clear D. The sequenced sample consisted of peripheral blood. The sequence came from a man aged 40-49 years who had recovered from COVID-19. The CDR3 region is CASSPRPGTDTQYF. CDR3 nucleotides: TGTGCCAGTAGTCCCCGCCCGGGCACAGATACGCAGTATTTT.